This TCR beta chain derives from a study of CD8 T cells in Susac syndrome (dated by TCRdb to about 2019). About the investigation overall: Of the Susac syndrome patients who were sequenced, fewer than ten were in clinical remission while more than five had clinically active disease. Repertoire sequencing was used to test whether CD8+ T cell activation and differentiation in Susac syndrome was antigen driven. At blood withdrawal, Susac syndrome patients were therapy-naive, treated with corticosteroids (with IVIg additionally given to some), or treated with IVIg alone.

This clonotype was observed a single time. This receptor's antigen is unknown. One base away there is no much larger clone; base qualities are not given. A single read counts as weak evidence. Peripheral blood CD8+ and CD4+ T cells from healthy donors, Susac syndrome patients and multiple sclerosis patients were profiled using high-throughput TCR beta sequencing. The Susac syndrome patients fulfilled recently defined diagnostic criteria for definite or probable disease. CD8+ TEMRA cells were enriched by FACS, while bulk CD8+ and CD4+ T cells were purified by magnetic negative isolation. Blood was collected in EDTA tubes and processed within 24 hours, with PBMCs isolated through density gradient centrifugation. PBMCs destined for TCR sequencing were cryopreserved in liquid nitrogen and later thawed in a 37 °C water bath. The sorted or isolated CD4+, CD8+ and CD8+ TEMRA cells had a purity of 90% or higher.

RNA was extracted using the RNeasy kit, and roughly 0.45 to 1 microgram was reverse transcribed with random hexamers. TCR beta CDR3 regions were amplified with the immunoSEQ multiplex PCR assay covering 54 Vbeta and 13 Jbeta segments. Bias from PCR amplification was corrected by using a synthetic template baseline for primer optimization and for computational correction. The published analysis was carried out like this. Reads were annotated to V, D and J genes per IMGT and analyzed with immunoSEQ Analyzer, keeping only productive sequences. Clonality was calculated as one minus the Shannon entropy normalized by log2 of the number of productive unique sequences. For each patient and control, public and private clones were evaluated among the 100 most prevalent clones. Clones were defined as Susac-specific if absent from the healthy and MS cohorts, from 1052 published viral clones and from other ImmuneACCESS disease sequences. TCRdb reran the public reads through fastp at Q25 and MiXCR, keeping productive beta chains. One record per CDR3 amino acid sequence lists the most common genes and DNA. These V and J calls originate from TCRdb's pipeline instead of the authors' own analysis. The sample has tens of thousands of distinct CDR3 sequences on record, about 94% of them singletons. The biggest ten clones account for 0.3% of the sample.

Study-level results and caveats: In the CD4+ T cell repertoire of Susac syndrome patients, clonal expansion was not detected. The TCR sequencing and HLA analysis was acknowledged to have included a relatively small number of individuals.

At the junction V is shortened by 0 bases and J by 14 bases, with 19 bases in between. The CDR3 has 14 amino acids, counting the end cysteine and phenylalanine. Kept here is only the CDR3 DNA, which spans 42 bases and is read in frame from base 1. Per the germline V gene (reference sequence), DFQATT is the CDR1 and SNEGSKA is the CDR2. Recombination joined TRBV20-1 with TRBJ1-4; TRBD1 is a weak D gene call, 5 bases matching. Sequenced input: CD4+ T cells from PBMCs. The TCR originated in a human donor with Susac syndrome. The CDR3 amino acid sequence is: CSARDHGTGTFLFF. The sequence in DNA is TGCAGTGCTAGAGATCATGGGACTGGGACTTTTCTGTTTTTT.